This T cell receptor (beta chain) was profiled in a study of vaccination and CD4 T cells after COVID-19. The Oncomine TCR Beta short-read assay sequenced DNA from cultured CD4+ T cells. TCRdb analysed the PCR reads with MiXCR anew, one entry per CDR3 protein. This sample yields thousands of distinct CDR3 sequences, of which 25% are seen a single time; 24% belongs to the top ten. This clonotype was counted a few times. The antigen is not known. The CDR3 runs to 13 residues. The V gene lost 2 bases and the J gene lost 10 bases, with 18 bases spanning the gap. Germline assignment: CDR1 DFQATT and CDR2 SNEGSKA (reference sequence). As to treatment: roughly ten-day PBMC culture with coronavirus spike peptide pools or control peptides (ViraFEST assay). TCRs were sequenced by ViraFEST after antigen-specific T cells had been expanded with peptide pools.

The clonotype originates from a human donor who had recovered from COVID-19. Sequenced material: CD4+ T cells from blood, cultured in vitro, taken after SARS-CoV-2 vaccination. The V call is TRBV20-1, the J call TRBJ2-7; D is ambiguous. CDR3 bases: TGCAGTGCTAGAACCGCCCAGGCCCCGGCCCAGTACTTC. As protein: CSARTAQAPAQYF.